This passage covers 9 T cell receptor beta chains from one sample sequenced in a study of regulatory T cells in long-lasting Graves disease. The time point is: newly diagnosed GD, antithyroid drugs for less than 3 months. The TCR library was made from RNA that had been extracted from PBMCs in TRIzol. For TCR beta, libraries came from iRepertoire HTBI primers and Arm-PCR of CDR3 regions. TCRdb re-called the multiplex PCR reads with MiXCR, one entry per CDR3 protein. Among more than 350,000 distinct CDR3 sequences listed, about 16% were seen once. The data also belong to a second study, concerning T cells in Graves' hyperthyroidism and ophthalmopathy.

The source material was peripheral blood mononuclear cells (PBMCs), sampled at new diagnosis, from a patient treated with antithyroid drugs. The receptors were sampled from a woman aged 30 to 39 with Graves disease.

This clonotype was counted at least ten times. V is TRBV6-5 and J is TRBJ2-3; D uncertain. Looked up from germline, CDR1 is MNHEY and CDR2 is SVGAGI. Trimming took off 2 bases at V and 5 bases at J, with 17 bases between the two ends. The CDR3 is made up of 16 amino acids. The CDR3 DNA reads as TGTGCCAGCAGTTACGGTCTTGCGGTTGGGAAAGATACGCAGTATTTT. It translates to CASSYGLAVGKDTQYF.

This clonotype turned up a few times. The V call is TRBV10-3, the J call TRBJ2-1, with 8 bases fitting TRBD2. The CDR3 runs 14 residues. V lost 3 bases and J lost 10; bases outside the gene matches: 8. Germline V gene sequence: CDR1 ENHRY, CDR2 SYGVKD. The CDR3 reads CAISDGPTSGEQFF. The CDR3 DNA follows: TGTGCCATCAGTGATGGCCCCACTAGCGGCGAGCAGTTCTTC.

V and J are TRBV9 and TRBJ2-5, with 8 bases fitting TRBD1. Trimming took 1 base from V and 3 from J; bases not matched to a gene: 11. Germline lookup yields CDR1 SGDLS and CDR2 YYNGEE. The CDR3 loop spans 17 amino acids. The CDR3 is CASSVYGQGWGEETQYF. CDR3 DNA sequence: TGTGCCAGCAGCGTATACGGACAGGGATGGGGGGAAGAGACCCAGTACTTC.

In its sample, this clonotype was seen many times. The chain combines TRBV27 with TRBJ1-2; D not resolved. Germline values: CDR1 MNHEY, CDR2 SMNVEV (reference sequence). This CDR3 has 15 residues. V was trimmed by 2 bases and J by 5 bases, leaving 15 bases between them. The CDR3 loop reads CASSLTPGSLYGYTF. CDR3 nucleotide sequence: TGTGCCAGCAGTTTAACACCGGGATCTTTATATGGCTACACCTTC.

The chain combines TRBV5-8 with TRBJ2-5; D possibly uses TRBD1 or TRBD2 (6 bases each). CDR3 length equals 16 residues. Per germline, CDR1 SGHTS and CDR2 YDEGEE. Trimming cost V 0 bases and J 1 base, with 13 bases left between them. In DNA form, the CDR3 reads TGTGCCAGCAGCTTGGGCCAAGGAGGGGGCCAAGAGACCCAGTACTTC. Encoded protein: CASSLGQGGGQETQYF. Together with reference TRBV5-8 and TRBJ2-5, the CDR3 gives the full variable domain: EAGVTQSPTHLIKTRGQQATLRCSPISGHTSVYWYQQALGLGLQFLLWYDEGEERNRGNFPPRFSGRQFPNYSSELNVNALELEDSALYLCASSLGQGGGQETQYFGPGTRLLVL.

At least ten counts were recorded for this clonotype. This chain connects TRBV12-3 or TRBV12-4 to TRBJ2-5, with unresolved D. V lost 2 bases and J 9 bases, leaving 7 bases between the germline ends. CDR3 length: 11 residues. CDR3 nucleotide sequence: TGTGCCAGCAGTTTAAGCGAGGCCCAGTACTTC. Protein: CASSLSEAQYF.

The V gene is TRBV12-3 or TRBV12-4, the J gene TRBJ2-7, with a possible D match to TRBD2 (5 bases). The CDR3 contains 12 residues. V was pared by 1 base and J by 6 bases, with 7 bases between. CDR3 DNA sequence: TGTGCCAGCAGTTTAGTGCGGGCCGAGCAGTACTTC. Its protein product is CASSLVRAEQYF.

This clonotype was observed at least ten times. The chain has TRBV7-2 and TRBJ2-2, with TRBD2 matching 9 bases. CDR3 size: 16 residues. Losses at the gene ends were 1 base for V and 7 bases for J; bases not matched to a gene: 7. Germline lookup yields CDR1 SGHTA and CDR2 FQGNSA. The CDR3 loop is CASSLEIAGVGGELFF. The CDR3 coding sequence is TGTGCCAGCAGCTTAGAGATAGCGGGAGTAGGCGGGGAGCTGTTTTTT.

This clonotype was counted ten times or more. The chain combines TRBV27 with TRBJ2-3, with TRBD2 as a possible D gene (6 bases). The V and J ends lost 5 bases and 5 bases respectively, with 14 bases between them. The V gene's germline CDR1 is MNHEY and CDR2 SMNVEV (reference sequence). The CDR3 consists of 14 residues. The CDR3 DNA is TGTGCCAGCAGTAGTGGAGGGCCGGTAGATACGCAGTATTTT. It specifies CASSSGGPVDTQYF.